This T cell receptor (beta chain) derives from a study of blood T cell repertoires in COVID-19. Germline V CDR1 and CDR2: SGDLS, YYNGEE. Trimming cost V 2 bases and J 6 bases, with 15 bases left between them. This CDR3 comprises 15 residues. This clone occurred a few times. The data were produced by immunoSEQ multiplex PCR, yet TCRdb's version contains in-frame clones alone and is incomplete. The table lists around 99,000 clones, around 81% of them singletons. Sequencing was done on a sample of peripheral blood. The TCR comes from a human donor in a cohort sampled during active or convalescent COVID-19. The chain combines TRBV9 with TRBJ1-5; a weak D match, TRBD1 (6 bases). CDR3 nucleotide sequence: TGTGCCAGCAGCGTCGCAGGGGATGAGGTTCAGCCCCAGCATTTT. It translates to CASSVAGDEVQPQHF. The full variable domain, with the rest looked up from reference TRBV9 and TRBJ1-5, is DSGVTQTPKHLITATGQRVTLRCSPRSGDLSVYWYQQSLDQGLQFLIQYYNGEERAKGNILERFSAQQFPDLHSELNLSSLELGDSALYFCASSVAGDEVQPQHFGDGTRLSIL.